These 21 T cell receptor beta chains share one sample of origin, sequenced in a study of T cell changes during pregnancy in multiple sclerosis. Only in-frame clones appear in the TCRdb table, and some are missing; sequencing was by immunoSEQ multiplex PCR. The sample lists 70,000 to 75,000 clones; 85% to 95% were seen once. Sequencing was performed on peripheral blood, taken before pregnancy. The receptors were gathered from a female donor with multiple sclerosis, enrolled in a pregnancy study.

This chain connects TRBV6-5 to TRBJ2-3, with 11 nucleotides matching TRBD2. Losses at the gene ends were 5 bases for V and 3 bases for J; bases not matched to a gene: 4. Germline CDR1 and CDR2: MNHEY and SVGAGI. CDR3 length: 15 residues. The CDR3 DNA is TGTGCCAGCAGTCTAGCGGGAGGCAGAACAGATACGCAGTATTTT. Translating it yields CASSLAGGRTDTQYF.

This chain joins TRBV7-3 and TRBJ2-5; the match to TRBD2 covers 11 bases. The CDR3 has 16 residues. The junction had 7 bases not matched to a gene; V was cut back by 5 bases and J by 2 bases. CDR1 is SGHTA and CDR2 is FQGTGA in the germline V gene. The CDR3 region has the DNA TGTGCCAGCAGCCTAGCGGGAGGAGGATTACAAGAGACCCAGTACTTC. Translating it yields CASSLAGGGLQETQYF.

The J gene is TRBJ2-2, the V gene TRBV19; D not certain. From germline, CDR1 is LNHDA and CDR2 SQIVND (reference sequence). The V end was cut by 1 base, the J end by 6 bases, with 6 bases between. The CDR3 covers 13 residues. CDR3 loop: CASSIVPAGELFF. In DNA, the CDR3 is TGTGCCAGTAGTATAGTCCCGGCCGGGGAGCTGTTTTTT.

The chain carries TRBV7-2 and TRBJ2-1, with D possibly being TRBD1 (6 bases). Trimming cost V 4 bases and J 8 bases, with 18 bases left between them. CDR3 length: 15 residues. CDR1 SGHTA and CDR2 FQGNSA come from the germline V gene. The DNA for the CDR3 is TGTGCCAGCAGCTCGAAACAGGGTCCTTGGGATGAGCAGTTCTTC. Its translation: CASSSKQGPWDEQFF.

This clone was seen only once. The V call is TRBV7-9, the J call TRBJ2-2, with 8 bases lining up with TRBD1. V was clipped by 5 bases and J by 9 bases; unmatched bases: 5. Germline loops: CDR1 SEHNR, CDR2 FQNEAQ (reference sequence). CDR3 length equals 13 residues. The CDR3: CASSAAGGRELFF. CDR3 nucleotide sequence: TGTGCCAGCAGCGCCGCAGGGGGCAGGGAGCTGTTTTTT.

This clone was observed many times. V and J are TRBV7-9 and TRBJ1-5, with TRBD1 identical over 8 bases. This CDR3 region has 13 residues. V lost 3 bases and J lost 5; bases outside the gene matches: 0. Germline loops: CDR1 SEHNR, CDR2 FQNEAQ (reference sequence). CDR3 nucleotides: TGTGCCAGCAGCTTGACAGGGGATCAGCCCCAGCATTTT. It is translated as CASSLTGDQPQHF.

This clone has only one observation. V usage is TRBV6-1 and J usage is TRBJ1-2; D call uncertain. CDR1 is MNHNS, CDR2 SASEGT, per germline. V lost 7 bases and J lost 5, with 14 bases in between. The length of the CDR3 is 13 residues. CDR3 sequence: CASKVNREYGYTF. The CDR3 DNA is TGTGCCAGCAAGGTTAACAGAGAATATGGCTACACCTTC.

The chain joins TRBV11-3 to TRBJ2-3, with a tentative D call TRBD1 (6 bases). V lost 5 bases to trimming and J lost 2 bases, with 26 bases between them. The CDR3 is 19 residues long. CDR1 is SGHNT and CDR2 is YENEEA in the germline V gene. CDR3 sequence reads: CASSDPANYRVAATDTQYF. CDR3 in DNA: TGTGCCAGCAGCGATCCCGCGAACTACAGGGTTGCAGCCACAGATACGCAGTATTTT.

With regard to this clone: Germline is not matched at one junction end, which may reflect a read error. The chain has TRBV11-3 and TRBJ2-1, with 9 bases fitting TRBD1. CDR1 is SGHNT and CDR2 is YENEEA in the germline V gene. The CDR3 extends over 15 amino acids. CDR3 sequence: CASSLGGQGSNQQFF. DNA of the CDR3: TGTGCCAGCAGCTTAGGCGGACAGGGGAGCAATCAGCAGTTCTTC.

The chain recombines TRBV6-5 with TRBJ1-1; D possibly corresponds to TRBD1 (6 bases). Deletions cut 6 bases from V and 5 bases from J, with 13 bases between. The CDR3 totals 13 residues. Germline V gene sequence: CDR1 MNHEY, CDR2 SVGAGI. This chain's CDR3 is CASSLKGGTEAFF. DNA for the CDR3: TGTGCCAGCAGCTTGAAGGGGGGGACTGAAGCTTTCTTT.

The chain couples TRBV7-3 to TRBJ2-1; tentative D call: TRBD1 (5 bases). Trimming shortened V by 4 bases and J by 5 bases, and 24 bases separated the two germline ends. Looked up from germline, CDR1 is SGHTA and CDR2 is FQGTGA. This CDR3 spans 18 amino acids. CDR3 in amino acids: CASSSPPGSVQGNNEQFF. CDR3 DNA sequence: TGTGCCAGCAGCTCACCCCCGGGCTCGGTTCAGGGAAACAATGAGCAGTTCTTC.

This clone occurred once. J is TRBJ1-2 and V is TRBV28; 9 bases are a match to TRBD1. This CDR3 is built from 14 residues. Looked up from germline, CDR1 is MDHEN and CDR2 is SYDVKM. With 6 bases clipped from V and 8 bases from J, the junction kept 10 bases outside the gene matches. The CDR3, as DNA: TGTGCCAGCAGCTACTCCGGGACAGGGAAAGGCTACACCTTC. Encoded protein: CASSYSGTGKGYTF.

The J gene is TRBJ1-5, the V gene TRBV7-9; unclear D gene. Between the trimmed V and J ends, which lost 4 bases and 1 base, there was a span of 11 bases. This CDR3 contains 15 residues. Germline CDR1 reads SEHNR; CDR2 reads FQNEAQ (reference sequence). The CDR3 DNA reads TGTGCCAGCAGCTCCAGTAGGGAGAGCAATCAGCCCCAGCATTTT. This encodes CASSSSRESNQPQHF.

The chain is built from TRBV2 and TRBJ2-1; TRBD2 matches at 10 bases. CDR1 is SNHLY, CDR2 FYNNEI, per germline. The V and J ends lost 8 bases and 1 base, in that order; junction bases with no gene match: 20. There are 20 residues in the CDR3. CDR3 protein: CASFGERAGGSRTSYNEQFF. The DNA for the CDR3 is TGTGCCAGCTTCGGGGAACGAGCGGGAGGGTCCAGAACTTCCTACAATGAGCAGTTCTTC.

In this sample, this clone turned up once. The chain carries TRBV11-1 and TRBJ2-2; D is undetermined. CDR1 and CDR2 from the germline V gene are SGHAT and FQDESV (reference sequence). V was clipped by 0 bases and J by 4 bases, with 6 bases between them. The CDR3 length is 14 residues. This chain's CDR3 is CASSLARSTGELFF. The CDR3 DNA is TGTGCCAGCAGCTTAGCGAGGTCCACCGGGGAGCTGTTTTTT.

This clone was detected once. The chain couples TRBV18 to TRBJ2-2; TRBD2 aligns across 7 bases. The CDR3 is 17 residues long. V lost 3 bases, J lost 0 bases, and 7 bases stayed unmatched. The V gene's germline CDR1 is KGHSH and CDR2 LQKENI. In DNA form, the CDR3 reads TGTGCCAGCTCACCGGCCAGCGGGATAGCGAACACCGGGGAGCTGTTTTTT. The encoded protein is CASSPASGIANTGELFF.

The chain uses TRBV29-1 and TRBJ1-4; a weak D match, TRBD1 (5 bases). This CDR3 has 12 residues. The V end lost 4 bases, the J end lost 8 bases, and 11 bases lay between the germline ends. CDR1 is SQVTM, CDR2 ANQGSEA, per germline. CDR3 DNA sequence: TGCAGCGTTGGCTCAGGGCGGGAAAAACTGTTTTTT. Amino acids: CSVGSGREKLFF.

V and J are TRBV5-1 and TRBJ2-5; the D gene is possibly TRBD2 (5 bases). CDR1 is SGHRS, CDR2 YFSETQ, per germline. The CDR3 has 15 residues. Trimming removed 1 base from V and 1 base from J, with 11 bases in between. Here the CDR3 reads CASSLFRRVQETQYF. The CDR3 DNA is TGCGCCAGCAGCTTGTTTCGGCGGGTCCAAGAGACCCAGTACTTC.

The rearrangement uses TRBV7-9 and TRBJ2-3; 13 bases match TRBD2. V gave up 4 bases and J gave up 2 bases; unmatched junction bases: 6. From germline, CDR1 is SEHNR and CDR2 FQNEAQ (reference sequence). The CDR3 runs to 17 residues. The CDR3 bases are TGTGCCAGCAGCTGGGAGACTAGCGGGAGGAACACAGATACGCAGTATTTT. Translation gives CASSWETSGRNTDTQYF.

The V gene is TRBV11-2, the J gene TRBJ2-7; D not certain. V was trimmed by 4 bases and J by 7 bases, leaving 20 bases between them. The germline V gene encodes CDR1 SGHAT and CDR2 FQNNGV. The CDR3 sequence is 15 residues long. The CDR3 bases are TGTGCCAGCAGCTCCTCCGGGTTCGTAGAATGGGAGCAGTACTTC. Protein product: CASSSSGFVEWEQYF.

The J gene is TRBJ2-1, the V gene TRBV30, with 8 bases identical to TRBD1. Germline assignment: CDR1 GTSNPN and CDR2 SVGIG (reference sequence). The CDR3 consists of 14 residues. After removal of 0 bases from V and 8 bases from J, the junction contained 6 bases not matched to a gene. The CDR3 DNA reads TGTGCCTGGAGTGTACGACAGGGGTTCGATGAGCAGTTCTTC. The encoded protein is CAWSVRQGFDEQFF. The whole variable domain, remainder taken from reference TRBV30 and TRBJ2-1, is SQTIHQWPATLVQPVGSPLSLECTVEGTSNPNLYWYRQAAGRGLQLLFYSVGIGQISSEVPQNLSASRPQDRQFILSSKKLLLSDSGFYLCAWSVRQGFDEQFFGPGTRLTVL.